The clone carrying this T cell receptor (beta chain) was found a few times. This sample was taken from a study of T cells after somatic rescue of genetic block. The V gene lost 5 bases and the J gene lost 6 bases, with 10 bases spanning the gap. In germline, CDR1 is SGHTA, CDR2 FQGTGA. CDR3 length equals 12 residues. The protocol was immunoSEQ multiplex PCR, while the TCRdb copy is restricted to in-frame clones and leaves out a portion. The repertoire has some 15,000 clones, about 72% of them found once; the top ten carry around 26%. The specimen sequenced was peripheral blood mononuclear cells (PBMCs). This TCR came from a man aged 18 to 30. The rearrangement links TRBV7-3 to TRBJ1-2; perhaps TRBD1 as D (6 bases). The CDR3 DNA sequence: TGTGCCAGCAGCCCCACAGGGAATGGCTACACCTTC. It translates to CASSPTGNGYTF.